The 22 T cell receptor beta chains given below trace back to one sample, sequenced in a study of blood T cell repertoires in COVID-19. TCRdb's table, derived via immunoSEQ multiplex PCR, lists solely in-frame clones and lacks some. The profile covers more than 200,000 clones, with 86% appearing a single time and about 10% taken by the ten largest. The material sequenced was peripheral blood. The receptors were gathered from a woman aged 45-60 years with COVID-19, enrolled during active disease.

The V call is TRBV7-9, the J call TRBJ1-1, with D unclear. Per germline, CDR1 SEHNR and CDR2 FQNEAQ (reference sequence). The CDR3 is 13 amino acids. V lost 1 base to trimming and J lost 2 bases, with 5 bases between them. The DNA for the CDR3 is TGTGCCAGCAGCTTAGGCAGTAACACTGAAGCTTTCTTT. This codes for CASSLGSNTEAFF.

The genes are TRBV15 and TRBJ1-2; D unresolved. This CDR3 has 13 amino acids. V gave up 3 bases and J gave up 5 bases, with 10 bases separating them. Germline CDR1 reads LNHNV; CDR2 reads YYDKDF (reference sequence). The CDR3 sequence is CATSRGRNYGYTF. The CDR3 DNA reads as TGTGCCACCAGCAGGGGCAGGAATTATGGCTACACCTTC.

The rearrangement joins TRBV24-1 to TRBJ2-3, with D unresolved. Germline CDR1 is KGHDR and CDR2 is SFDVKD. This CDR3 is 12 amino acids long. V lost 3 bases and J 7 bases, leaving 7 bases between the germline ends. In DNA, the CDR3 is TGTGCCACCAGTGATCCCTATAATACGCAGTATTTT. It specifies CATSDPYNTQYF.

This clone occurred once. The genes are TRBV6-6 and TRBJ1-6; 10 bases match TRBD1. Germline trimming cut 8 bases from V and 10 bases from J; bases unmatched to any gene: 2. The CDR3 runs to 12 residues. Germline CDR1 reads MNHNY; CDR2 reads SVGAGI (reference sequence). CDR3 residues: CASDRGQSPLHF. CDR3 bases: TGTGCCAGCGACAGGGGGCAGTCACCCCTCCACTTT.

The chain carries TRBV3-1 (or the pseudogene TRBV3-2) and TRBJ1-6, with 9 positions matching TRBD1. J lost 10 bases, V lost 1 base, and 8 bases had no gene match. The CDR3 consists of 16 residues. Germline CDR1 LGHDT, CDR2 YNNKEL (reference sequence). This CDR3 reads CASSQGSHRGLSPLHF. DNA for the CDR3: TGTGCCAGCAGCCAAGGAAGTCACAGGGGGCTGTCACCCCTCCACTTT.

J is TRBJ1-1 and V is TRBV11-2; D may be TRBD1 (6 bases). Germline CDR1 is SGHAT and CDR2 is FQNNGV. CDR3 length equals 17 residues. Trimming left V 3 bases short and J 0 bases short, with 17 bases between. In DNA, the CDR3 is TGTGCCAGCAGCTTCTTAGGACAGAATATCATGAACACTGAAGCTTTCTTT. Its translation: CASSFLGQNIMNTEAFF.

This clone showed up just once. The genes are TRBV12-3 or TRBV12-4 and TRBJ1-4; D gene uncertain. This CDR3 region has 13 residues. The V gene lost 6 bases and the J gene lost 8 bases, with 13 bases spanning the gap. CDR3 coding DNA: TGTGCCAGCAGGAACCCCACGGGGGAAAAACTGTTTTTT. Translation gives CASRNPTGEKLFF.

CDR3 in amino acids: CATSDREVQPQHF. The CDR3 DNA reads TGTGCCACCTCGGACAGAGAAGTACAGCCCCAGCATTTT. The chain employs TRBV19 and TRBJ1-5; tentative D call: TRBD1 (6 bases). Trimming left V 10 bases short and J 7 bases short, with 17 bases between. Germline loops: CDR1 LNHDA, CDR2 SQIVND (reference sequence). The CDR3 has 13 residues.

This chain links TRBV19 with TRBJ2-3; D is uncertain. The CDR3 loop spans 14 amino acids. V was clipped by 0 bases and J by 3 bases, with 7 bases between them. Germline lookup yields CDR1 LNHDA and CDR2 SQIVND (reference sequence). The CDR3 nucleotides are TGTGCCAGTAGTATAGAGCGAGAGACAGATACGCAGTATTTT. Amino acid sequence: CASSIERETDTQYF.

The chain employs TRBV4-1 and TRBJ2-1; a possible D gene is TRBD1 (6 bases). This CDR3 spans 13 amino acids. V lost 4 bases, J lost 7 bases, and 11 bases lay in between. Germline V lookup: CDR1 MGHRA, CDR2 YSYEKL. The CDR3 DNA sequence: TGCGCCAGCAGCCTCATAAGGGGGAATGAGCAGTTCTTC. It yields the protein CASSLIRGNEQFF.

The rearrangement uses TRBV5-1 and TRBJ2-2; weak D call: TRBD2 (6 bases). CDR3 size: 16 residues. The ends were cut back, 3 bases at V and 3 bases at J, with 15 bases in the middle. Germline V gene sequence: CDR1 SGHRS, CDR2 YFSETQ. CDR3 sequence (DNA): TGCGCCAGCAGCTCCGGCCCAGGGACTTACACCGGGGAGCTGTTTTTT. This encodes CASSSGPGTYTGELFF.

The chain carries TRBV30 and TRBJ2-5, with 9 bases identical to TRBD2. The CDR3 is 15 residues long. Germline-derived CDR1 and CDR2 are GTSNPN and SVGIG (reference sequence). The trim removed 3 bases at V and 1 base at J, leaving 6 bases unmatched. DNA for the CDR3: TGTGCCTGGAGGTCCAGCGGGGGGTTCCAAGAGACCCAGTACTTC. This gives the protein CAWRSSGGFQETQYF.

The V and J genes are TRBV11-2 and TRBJ2-5, with 11 bases that match TRBD1. Looked up from germline, CDR1 is SGHAT and CDR2 is FQNNGV. The CDR3 sequence is 14 residues long. V was clipped by 5 bases and J by 7 bases; unmatched bases: 6. The chain's CDR3 is CASSPPGQGGTQYF. The CDR3, as DNA: TGTGCCAGCAGCCCACCGGGACAGGGGGGGACCCAGTACTTC. Complete variable domain (other parts from reference TRBV11-2 and TRBJ2-5): EAGVAQSPRYKIIEKRQSVAFWCNPISGHATLYWYQQILGQGPKLLIQFQNNGVVDDSQLPKDRFSAERLKGVDSTLKIQPAKLEDSAVYLCASSPPGQGGTQYFGPGTRLLVL.

Turning to this clone: The sample carries other DNA sequences with the same CDR3. The chain is built from TRBV6-4 and TRBJ2-3, with 14 bases fitting TRBD2. Germline V gene data show CDR1 as MRHNA and CDR2 as SNTAGT. Unmatched junction bases numbered 0, after V lost 0 bases and J lost 4 bases. The CDR3 is 16 amino acids. The CDR3 spells CASSDSTSGGADTQYF. DNA of the CDR3: TGTGCCAGCAGTGACTCGACTAGCGGGGGGGCAGATACGCAGTATTTT.

The rearrangement links TRBV6-2 or TRBV6-3 to TRBJ1-1; D is uncertain. The CDR3 length is 14 residues. Germline lookup yields CDR1 MNHEY and CDR2 SVGEGT. V was shortened by 2 bases and J by 1 base, with 8 bases between the two germline ends. CDR3 DNA: TGTGCCAGCAGTTACGTCTACAGGAACACTGAAGCTTTCTTT. It codes for CASSYVYRNTEAFF.

The rearrangement uses TRBV6-5 and TRBJ2-3, with 7 bases that match TRBD2. Trimming took 0 bases from V and 2 from J; bases not matched to a gene: 5. CDR1 is MNHEY, CDR2 SVGAGI, per germline. The CDR3 extends over 16 amino acids. CDR3 bases: TGTGCCAGCAGTTACTCGAGGCTAGCGGCCACAGATACGCAGTATTTT. Translated, it gives CASSYSRLAATDTQYF.

This clone showed up just once. The chain couples TRBV29-1 to TRBJ2-1; 8 nucleotides align to TRBD1. This CDR3 is built from 11 residues. Unmatched junction bases numbered 3, after V lost 7 bases and J lost 7 bases. Per germline, CDR1 SQVTM and CDR2 ANQGSEA. DNA for the CDR3: TGCAGCGCGTACAGGGGGAATGAGCAGTTCTTC. Translated: CSAYRGNEQFF.

This clone was seen only once. V usage is TRBV9 and J usage is TRBJ2-4; perhaps TRBD2 as D (5 bases). The CDR3 spans 13 residues. Germline V gives CDR1 SGDLS, CDR2 YYNGEE. V lost 0 bases to trimming and J lost 8 bases, with 9 bases between them. This CDR3 is CASSVEGGDIQYF. In DNA form, the CDR3 reads TGTGCCAGCAGCGTAGAAGGAGGCGACATTCAGTACTTC.

The chain links TRBV28 to TRBJ1-3, with 9 bases identical to TRBD1. The ends lost 1 base at V and 4 bases at J; junction bases unmatched: 14. In germline, CDR1 is MDHEN, CDR2 SYDVKM. This CDR3 region has 19 residues. CDR3 nucleotide sequence: TGTGCCAGCAGTTTATACACCGGGACAGGGCTCTTGGGAGGAAACACCATATATTTT. Translation gives CASSLYTGTGLLGGNTIYF. Combining the CDR3 with reference TRBV28 and TRBJ1-3 gives the whole variable domain DVKVTQSSRYLVKRTGEKVFLECVQDMDHENMFWYRQDPGLGLRLIYFSYDVKMKEKGDIPEGYSVSREKKERFSLILESASTNQTSMYLCASSLYTGTGLLGGNTIYFGEGSWLTVV.

This chain links TRBV7-2 with TRBJ1-3, with unresolved D. Looked up from germline, CDR1 is SGHTA and CDR2 is FQGNSA. Trimming shortened V by 1 base and J by 4 bases, and 8 bases separated the two germline ends. This CDR3 is 14 amino acids long. The CDR3 protein is CASSLVVRGNTIYF. The CDR3 DNA reads as TGTGCCAGCAGCTTAGTCGTGAGGGGAAACACCATATATTTT. Drawing the rest from reference TRBV7-2 and TRBJ1-3, the complete variable domain is GAGVSQSPSNKVTEKGKDVELRCDPISGHTALYWYRQSLGQGLEFLIYFQGNSAPDKSGLPSDRFSAERTGGSVSTLTIQRTQQEDSAVYLCASSLVVRGNTIYFGEGSWLTVV.

This clone appeared a few times. The chain carries TRBV19 and TRBJ2-2; 10 bases are shared with TRBD1. The CDR3 has 14 residues. After removal of 7 bases from V and 5 bases from J, the junction contained 4 bases not matched to a gene. Germline V lookup: CDR1 LNHDA, CDR2 SQIVND (reference sequence). In DNA, the CDR3 is TGTGCCAGTAATCCGGGACAGGGGACCGGGGAGCTGTTTTTT. It specifies CASNPGQGTGELFF.

The rearrangement joins TRBV28 to TRBJ1-2, with 8 bases that match TRBD1. The germline CDR1 and CDR2 sequences are MDHEN and SYDVKM. The CDR3 loop spans 12 amino acids. With 5 bases clipped from V and 8 bases from J, the junction kept 4 bases outside the gene matches. The CDR3 DNA reads as TGTGCCAGCAGTCCAGGGGGCGCGGGCTACACCTTC. It codes for CASSPGGAGYTF.